This TCR beta chain was sequenced in a study of cytomegalovirus exposure and HLA in healthy donors. Regarding the study as a whole: After further analysis at a later stage, 16,951 TCR beta sequences were associated with HLA alleles at 0.05 false discovery rate. It was assumed in the presence/absence analyses that sequencing depth was roughly uniform across donors.

The study ran its PCR with 60 Vbeta and 13 Jbeta primers. Assay used: immunoSEQ multiplex PCR; TCRdb lists only in-frame clones, some missing. Of 200,000 to 250,000 clones listed, 76% were seen once; the top ten hold 0.63%. For this clone: Antigen specificity is unknown.

Unrecorded immune exposures were likely, despite nominal health at sampling. The CDR3 is 15 residues long. Per the germline V gene, CDR1 is MNHEY and CDR2 is SVGAGI. After removal of 2 bases from V and 11 bases from J, the junction contained 9 bases not matched to a gene. Source material: PBMCs. This TCR was recovered from a man aged 18 to 30 in good health and CMV-seronegative. This sequence joins TRBV6-5 and TRBJ2-5; the match to TRBD2 covers 12 bases. CDR3 protein: CASSYPTSGSSEQYF. CDR3 DNA sequence: TGTGCCAGCAGTTACCCGACTAGCGGGAGCTCTGAACAGTACTTC.